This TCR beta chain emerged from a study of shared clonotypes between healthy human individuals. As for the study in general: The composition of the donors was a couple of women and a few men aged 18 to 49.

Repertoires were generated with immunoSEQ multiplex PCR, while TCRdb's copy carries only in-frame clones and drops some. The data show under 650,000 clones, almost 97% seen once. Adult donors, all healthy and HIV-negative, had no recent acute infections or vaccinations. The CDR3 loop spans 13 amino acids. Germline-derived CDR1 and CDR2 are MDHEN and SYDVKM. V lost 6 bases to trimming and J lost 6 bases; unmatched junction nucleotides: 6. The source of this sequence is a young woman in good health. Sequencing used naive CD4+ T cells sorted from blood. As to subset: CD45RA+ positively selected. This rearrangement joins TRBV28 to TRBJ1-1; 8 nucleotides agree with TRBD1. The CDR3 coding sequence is TGTGCCAGCAGGGGGACAGGTGAGGCTGAAGCTTTCTTT. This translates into CASRGTGEAEAFF.